A selection of T cell receptor beta chains follows, all from one sample in a study of blood T cell repertoires in COVID-19. Sequenced by immunoSEQ multiplex PCR; TCRdb stores in-frame clones only, minus some. The repertoire holds around 140,000 clones, roughly nine tenths seen once, with 1.5% to 2% in the top ten. What was sequenced was peripheral blood. All receptors come from a human donor in a cohort sampled during active COVID-19. The CDR3 runs from the conserved cysteine through the conserved F or W. Fields, in order: V gene, D gene, J gene, clone size, CDR3 protein, CDR3 DNA. D genes are given only for firm matches. The size field is filled for only some rows; it gives once, few, many or a size class.

TRBV11-2	NA	TRBJ1-1	NA	CASSLGNLRQKNTEAFF	TGTGCCAGCAGCTTAGGAAACTTGAGACAGAAGAACACTGAAGCTTTCTTT
TRBV5-1	TRBD1	TRBJ2-5	once	CASSVGQVGETQYF	TGCGCCAGCAGCGTCGGACAGGTGGGGGAGACCCAGTACTTC
TRBV6-2/TRBV6-3	NA	TRBJ2-1	NA	CASSWRRGPGNEQFF	TGTGCCAGCAGTTGGAGGAGGGGGCCGGGGAATGAGCAGTTCTTC
TRBV28	TRBD1	TRBJ1-1	NA	CASSFLTGDTEAFF	TGTGCCAGCAGTTTTCTGACAGGGGACACTGAAGCTTTCTTT
TRBV6-5	NA	TRBJ2-1	NA	CAATAYYNEQFF	TGTGCCGCAACAGCTTACTACAATGAGCAGTTCTTC
TRBV7-8	NA	TRBJ2-7	NA	CASSPWTDYEQYF	TGTGCCAGCAGCCCCTGGACAGATTACGAGCAGTACTTC
TRBV19	NA	TRBJ1-2	NA	CASSPRTLTNYGYTF	TGTGCCAGTAGCCCCAGGACATTAACTAACTATGGCTACACCTTC
TRBV3-1/TRBV3-2	TRBD1	TRBJ1-5	NA	CASSRTGYSNQPQHF	TGTGCCAGCAGCCGGACAGGCTATAGCAATCAGCCCCAGCATTTT
TRBV1	NA	TRBJ2-5	NA	CTSSPFGNRGETQYF	TGCACCAGCAGCCCCTTTGGGAACCGGGGGGAGACCCAGTACTTC
TRBV7-6	TRBD1	TRBJ2-2	NA	CASSLRRRGQGASGELFF	TGTGCCAGCAGCTTAAGACGGAGGGGACAGGGGGCCTCCGGGGAGCTGTTTTTT
TRBV7-3	TRBD2	TRBJ2-2	NA	CASSAPGGTGELFF	TGTGCCAGCAGCGCCCCGGGGGGGACCGGGGAGCTGTTTTTT
TRBV21-1	NA	TRBJ1-5	NA	CASGCFKDSNQPQHF	TGTGCCAGCGGCTGTTTTAAAGATAGCAATCAGCCCCAGCATTTT
TRBV5-4	TRBD2	TRBJ2-7	NA	CASSLGLALYYEQYF	TGTGCCAGCAGCTTGGGACTAGCCCTCTACTACGAGCAGTACTTC
TRBV5-4	NA	TRBJ1-4	NA	CASSFGTRGEKLFF	TGTGCCAGCAGCTTTGGGACGCGGGGGGAAAAACTGTTTTTT
TRBV9	NA	TRBJ1-2	NA	CASSTDARYGYTF	TGTGCCAGCAGCACAGATGCCCGCTATGGCTACACCTTC
TRBV5-1	TRBD1	TRBJ2-3	NA	CASSFGQGGDTQYF	TGCGCCAGCAGCTTTGGACAGGGCGGAGATACGCAGTATTTT
TRBV5-1	NA	TRBJ2-3	NA	CASIEASTDTQYF	TGCGCCAGCATCGAGGCTAGCACAGATACGCAGTATTTT
TRBV5-1	TRBD1	TRBJ2-5	NA	CASDTGGGGQETQYF	TGCGCCAGCGATACAGGGGGCGGAGGACAAGAGACCCAGTACTTC
TRBV6-5	NA	TRBJ1-1	NA	CASSGVYTEAFF	TGTGCCAGCAGCGGGGTCTACACTGAAGCTTTCTTT
TRBV30	NA	TRBJ1-2	NA	CALGRGNYGYTF	TGTGCCTTAGGAAGGGGCAACTATGGCTACACCTTC
TRBV15	NA	TRBJ2-2	NA	CATSRGGGLTGELFF	TGTGCCACCAGCAGAGGGGGGGGCCTCACCGGGGAGCTGTTTTTT
TRBV19	NA	TRBJ1-2	NA	CASSIELDSSVYGYTF	TGTGCCAGTAGTATCGAGCTGGACAGTTCGGTCTATGGCTACACCTTC
TRBV21-1	NA	TRBJ2-7	NA	CASSKWGGGKTYEQYF	TGTGCCAGCAGCAAATGGGGAGGTGGAAAAACCTACGAGCAGTACTTC
TRBV27	TRBD1	TRBJ1-1	NA	CASSAGTGVTEAFF	TGTGCCAGCAGTGCCGGGACAGGGGTGACTGAAGCTTTCTTT
TRBV4-2	TRBD1	TRBJ1-4	few	CASSQDPGTGDEKLFF	TGTGCCAGCAGCCAAGACCCCGGGACAGGGGATGAAAAACTGTTTTTT
TRBV18	TRBD2	TRBJ2-1	once	CASSPLGRGKYNEQFF	TGTGCCAGCTCACCCCTCGGGCGGGGGAAATACAATGAGCAGTTCTTC
TRBV5-1	TRBD1	TRBJ1-1	NA	CASSLSGQGSTEAFF	TGCGCCAGCAGCCTAAGCGGACAGGGAAGCACTGAAGCTTTCTTT
TRBV23-1	TRBD2	TRBJ2-1	NA	CASSQQSGGAMFF	TGCGCCAGCAGTCAACAAAGCGGGGGGGCCATGTTCTTC
TRBV4-1	TRBD1	TRBJ2-5	NA	CASSRNGQGQETQYF	TGCGCCAGCAGCCGCAACGGACAGGGCCAAGAGACCCAGTACTTC
TRBV21-1	NA	TRBJ2-2	NA	CARGNCLGQGYAGELFF	TGTGCCAGGGGGAATTGTTTGGGACAGGGGTATGCCGGGGAGCTGTTTTTT
TRBV7-2	NA	TRBJ1-2	NA	CASSYRLDYGYTF	TGTGCCAGCAGCTATAGACTCGACTATGGCTACACCTTC
TRBV4-2	TRBD2	TRBJ2-5	NA	CASSQGQRGETQYF	TGTGCCAGCAGCCAAGGGCAGCGGGGAGAGACCCAGTACTTC
TRBV29-1	TRBD2	TRBJ2-1	NA	CSVEDPGLAIDNEQFF	TGCAGCGTTGAAGATCCGGGACTAGCGATTGATAATGAGCAGTTCTTC
TRBV6-5	NA	TRBJ2-7	NA	CASRGRSGEQYF	TGTGCCAGTCGCGGCCGATCGGGCGAGCAGTACTTC
TRBV19	NA	TRBJ1-2	NA	CASSMIGTHYGYTF	TGTGCCAGTAGTATGATCGGGACACACTATGGCTACACCTTC
TRBV27	TRBD2	TRBJ2-5	once	CASSHGLAGGRETQYF	TGTGCCAGCAGTCACGGACTAGCGGGGGGGCGTGAGACCCAGTACTTC
TRBV7-3	TRBD2	TRBJ2-5	NA	CASSLSGGARETQYF	TGTGCCAGCAGCTTGAGCGGGGGGGCCCGGGAGACCCAGTACTTC
TRBV30	NA	TRBJ1-2	NA	CASDSFYGYTF	TGTGCCTCGGACAGTTTCTATGGCTACACCTTC
TRBV4-1	NA	TRBJ1-1	NA	CASSQEWRDTEAFF	TGCGCCAGCAGCCAAGAATGGAGGGACACTGAAGCTTTCTTT
TRBV12-3/TRBV12-4	NA	TRBJ2-5	once	CASSLLGETQYF	TGTGCCAGCAGTTTACTCGGGGAGACCCAGTACTTC
TRBV4-3	TRBD1	TRBJ2-7	NA	CASSIGQGTYEQYF	TGCGCCAGCAGCATCGGACAGGGTACCTACGAGCAGTACTTC
TRBV3-1/TRBV3-2	NA	TRBJ2-7	once	CASSITTHHIYEQYF	TGTGCCAGCAGCATCACCACCCATCACATTTACGAGCAGTACTTC
TRBV20-1	TRBD1	TRBJ1-3	few	CSASSRQGSGNTIYF	TGCAGTGCTAGTTCGAGACAGGGCTCTGGAAACACCATATATTTT
TRBV13	TRBD1	TRBJ2-7	NA	CASSPWGQGSYEQYF	TGTGCCAGCAGCCCCTGGGGACAGGGTTCCTACGAGCAGTACTTC
TRBV19	TRBD1	TRBJ1-4	NA	CASSIRTGSTNEKLFF	TGTGCCAGTAGTATAAGGACAGGATCAACTAATGAAAAACTGTTTTTT
TRBV5-8	NA	TRBJ1-2	NA	CASSLGASKNYGYTF	TGTGCCAGCAGCTTGGGAGCTTCAAAGAACTATGGCTACACCTTC
TRBV6-6	NA	TRBJ1-2	NA	CASETNYGYTF	TGTGCCAGTGAGACTAACTATGGCTACACCTTC
TRBV19	TRBD1	TRBJ1-2	NA	CASSTRQGGYTF	TGTGCCAGTAGTACCCGACAGGGTGGCTACACCTTC
TRBV7-8	TRBD1	TRBJ1-2	NA	CASSLGGQGYGYTF	TGTGCCAGCAGCTTAGGGGGACAGGGCTATGGCTACACCTTC
TRBV13	NA	TRBJ1-2	NA	CASSLGSTPGYTF	TGTGCCAGCAGCCTCGGGTCCACGCCTGGCTACACCTTC
TRBV27	TRBD1	TRBJ2-7	many	CASSDRDFVDEQYF	TGTGCCAGCAGCGACAGGGATTTTGTTGACGAGCAGTACTTC
TRBV10-1	NA	TRBJ2-2	few	CASFPPRVSQSTGELFF	TGCGCCAGCTTCCCCCCTCGGGTTTCCCAATCAACCGGGGAGCTGTTTTTT
TRBV4-1	TRBD1	TRBJ1-6	NA	CASSHLTGSLHF	TGCGCCAGCAGCCACTTGACAGGGTCCCTCCACTTT
TRBV5-4	NA	TRBJ2-7	NA	CASSLAGSYEQYF	TGTGCCAGCAGCTTGGCGGGGTCCTACGAGCAGTACTTC
TRBV13	TRBD1	TRBJ1-2	NA	CASSLGTGGDGGYTF	TGTGCCAGCAGCTTAGGGACAGGGGGAGATGGTGGCTACACCTTC